The 13 T cell receptor beta chains below were found in one sample sequenced in a study of cytomegalovirus exposure and HLA in healthy donors (dated by TCRdb to about 2017). The library was generated by the immunoSEQ multiplex PCR assay. The multiplex PCR relied on a mix of 60 forward primers for TCR Vbeta segments and 13 reverse primers for TCR Jbeta segments. What TCRdb holds here is the immuneACCESS table cut down to in-frame rearrangements. Part of the clones is not present; checked against another copy, under half of the missing clones reflect an unresolved V gene, and the others are unexplained. The table for this sample shows about 150,000 clones. The ten largest clones capture 2% to 2.5% of the sample. Material: PBMCs. The receptor set was obtained from a young man in good health and CMV-seronegative.

The chain combines TRBV18 with TRBJ2-2; D is ambiguous. V was trimmed by 1 base and J by 4 bases, leaving 16 bases between them. The germline gives CDR1 KGHSH, CDR2 LQKENI. CDR3 size: 17 residues. The CDR3 protein is CASSPLASSTGTGELFF. The CDR3 bases are TGTGCCAGCTCACCACTGGCCAGCTCAACGGGCACCGGGGAGCTGTTTTTT.

The CDR3 DNA follows: TGTGCCAGCAGTTCAAGACTATTTTCGAACTATGGCTACACCTTC. This codes for CASSSRLFSNYGYTF. V gene TRBV27 combines with J gene TRBJ1-2; D not certain. CDR1 MNHEY and CDR2 SMNVEV come from the germline V gene (reference sequence). V was pared by 4 bases and J by 2 bases, with 14 bases between. The CDR3 totals 15 residues.

The chain combines TRBV28 with TRBJ1-5, with D unclear. The CDR3 covers 15 residues. V shed 4 bases and J shed 1 base, with 11 bases lying between them. From germline, CDR1 is MDHEN and CDR2 SYDVKM. CDR3 DNA: TGTGCCAGCAGTTCCCCTCAAGCGAGCAATCAGCCCCAGCATTTT. Its translation: CASSSPQASNQPQHF. Supplemented by reference TRBV28 and TRBJ1-5, the full variable domain reads DVKVTQSSRYLVKRTGEKVFLECVQDMDHENMFWYRQDPGLGLRLIYFSYDVKMKEKGDIPEGYSVSREKKERFSLILESASTNQTSMYLCASSSPQASNQPQHFGDGTRLSIL.

CDR3 residues: CASSPVAGGDTGELFF. The DNA for the CDR3 is TGTGCCAGCTCACCAGTAGCGGGAGGGGACACCGGGGAGCTGTTTTTT. The chain has TRBV18 and TRBJ2-2, with 11 bases aligning to TRBD2. The V and J ends lost 2 bases and 3 bases, in that order; junction bases with no gene match: 2. The CDR3 has 16 amino acids. From germline, CDR1 is KGHSH and CDR2 LQKENI.

This chain connects TRBV6-1 to TRBJ2-3, with D hard to call. The CDR3 runs to 14 residues. The germline V and J ends were trimmed by 0 bases and 3 bases, with 7 bases remaining between them. Germline lookup yields CDR1 MNHNS and CDR2 SASEGT. The CDR3 DNA follows: TGTGCCAGCAGTGAAGCGCCTAATACAGATACGCAGTATTTT. It translates to CASSEAPNTDTQYF.

This chain joins TRBV7-9 and TRBJ1-2; D is perhaps TRBD1 (6 bases). The CDR3 spans 13 residues. V was cut by 5 bases and J by 2 bases, with 9 bases left in between. Germline V gives CDR1 SEHNR, CDR2 FQNEAQ (reference sequence). CDR3 sequence (DNA): TGTGCCAGCAGCAAGGGGGAAAACTATGGCTACACCTTC. Amino acid sequence: CASSKGENYGYTF.

This chain links TRBV5-4 with TRBJ2-3; 8 bases are shared with TRBD1. V gave up 4 bases and J gave up 3 bases; unmatched junction bases: 7. Germline assignment: CDR1 SGHNT and CDR2 YYREEE (reference sequence). CDR3 length equals 15 residues. CDR3 bases: TGTGCCAGCAGCCGCTATGGGACAGGAACAGATACGCAGTATTTT. Residues: CASSRYGTGTDTQYF.

The chain has TRBV28 and TRBJ2-7; the match to TRBD2 covers 7 bases. Germline trimming cut 5 bases from V and 11 bases from J; bases unmatched to any gene: 9. The CDR3 runs 12 residues. CDR1 and CDR2 from the germline V gene are MDHEN and SYDVKM. CDR3 sequence reads: CASSAGDGTKYF. CDR3 nucleotides: TGTGCCAGCAGTGCGGGAGACGGGACCAAGTACTTC.

This chain links TRBV7-3 with TRBJ2-7; 7 bases agree with TRBD2. Germline-derived CDR1 and CDR2 are SGHTA and FQGTGA. The V gene end was trimmed by 6 bases and the J gene end by 2 bases; junction bases not matched to a gene: 19. The CDR3 sequence is 18 residues long. CDR3 DNA: TGTGCCAGCAGGGGGCCTACCACGCCAGCGGGGAAACCCTACGAGCAGTACTTC. Protein product: CASRGPTTPAGKPYEQYF. The full variable domain, with the rest looked up from reference TRBV7-3 and TRBJ2-7, is GAGVSQTPSNKVTEKGKYVELRCDPISGHTALYWYRQSLGQGPEFLIYFQGTGAADDSGLPNDRFFAVRPEGSVSTLKIQRTERGDSAVYLCASRGPTTPAGKPYEQYFGPGTRLTVT.

The chain couples TRBV7-9 to TRBJ1-1, with 9 bases fitting TRBD1. This CDR3 is built from 14 residues. Germline V gives CDR1 SEHNR, CDR2 FQNEAQ (reference sequence). Unmatched junction bases numbered 3, after V lost 3 bases and J lost 4 bases. CDR3 region: CASSFGTGRTEAFF. The DNA for the CDR3 is TGTGCCAGCAGCTTTGGGACAGGGCGCACTGAAGCTTTCTTT.

The V call is TRBV7-4, the J call TRBJ2-7; TRBD2 matches 9 bases. There are 15 residues in the CDR3. Germline CDR1 and CDR2: SGHVT and SQSDAQ. J lost 3 bases, V lost 3 bases, and 6 bases had no gene match. The CDR3 is CASSFVAGGDYEQYF. The CDR3 coding sequence is TGTGCCAGCAGCTTTGTGGCGGGGGGGGACTACGAGCAGTACTTC.

The chain is built from TRBV4-1 and TRBJ2-1; 12 nucleotides line up with TRBD2. The CDR3 is 20 amino acids. The V segment lost 2 bases and the J segment 7 bases; nucleotides outside the gene matches: 18. CDR1 is MGHRA, CDR2 YSYEKL, per germline. CDR3 loop: CASSQRWASGRAVFGNEQFF. As DNA, the CDR3 is TGCGCCAGCAGCCAAAGGTGGGCTAGCGGGAGGGCCGTGTTTGGTAATGAGCAGTTCTTC.

The chain links TRBV7-9 to TRBJ1-1, with 7 bases fitting TRBD1. The V and J ends lost 6 bases and 4 bases, in that order; junction bases with no gene match: 11. The CDR3 has 15 amino acids. From germline, CDR1 is SEHNR and CDR2 FQNEAQ (reference sequence). The CDR3 sequence is CASRDMTGSGTEAFF. In DNA form, the CDR3 reads TGTGCCAGCAGAGATATGACAGGGTCGGGCACTGAAGCTTTCTTT.